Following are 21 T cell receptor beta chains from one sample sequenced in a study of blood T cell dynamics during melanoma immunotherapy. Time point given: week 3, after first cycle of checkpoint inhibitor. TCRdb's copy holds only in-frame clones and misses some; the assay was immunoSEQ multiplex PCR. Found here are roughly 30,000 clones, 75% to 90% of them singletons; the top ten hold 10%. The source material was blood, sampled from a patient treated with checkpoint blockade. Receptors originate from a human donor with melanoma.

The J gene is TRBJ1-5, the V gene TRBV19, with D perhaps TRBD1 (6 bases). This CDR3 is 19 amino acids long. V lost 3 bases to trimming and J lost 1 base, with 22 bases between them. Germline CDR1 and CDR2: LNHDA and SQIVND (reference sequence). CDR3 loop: CASSMRGGQGSESNQPQHF. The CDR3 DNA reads TGTGCCAGTAGTATGCGAGGCGGGCAGGGGAGTGAGAGCAATCAGCCCCAGCATTTT. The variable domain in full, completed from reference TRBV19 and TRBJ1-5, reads DGGITQSPKYLFRKEGQNVTLSCEQNLNHDAMYWYRQDPGQGLRLIYYSQIVNDFQKGDIAEGYSVSREKKESFPLTVTSAQKNPTAFYLCASSMRGGQGSESNQPQHFGDGTRLSIL.

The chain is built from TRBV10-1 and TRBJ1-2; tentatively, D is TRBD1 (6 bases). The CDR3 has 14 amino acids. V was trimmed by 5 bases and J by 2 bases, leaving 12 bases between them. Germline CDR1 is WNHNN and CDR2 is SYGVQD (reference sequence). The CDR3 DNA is TGCGCCAGCAGTCCGGACAGAAACAACTATGGCTACACCTTC. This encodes CASSPDRNNYGYTF.

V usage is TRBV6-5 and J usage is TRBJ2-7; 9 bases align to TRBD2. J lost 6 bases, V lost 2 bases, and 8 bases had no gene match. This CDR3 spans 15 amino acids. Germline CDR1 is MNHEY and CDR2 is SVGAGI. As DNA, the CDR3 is TGTGCCAGCAGTTACGGGCTAGCGGGGACTGGCGAGCAGTACTTC. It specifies CASSYGLAGTGEQYF.

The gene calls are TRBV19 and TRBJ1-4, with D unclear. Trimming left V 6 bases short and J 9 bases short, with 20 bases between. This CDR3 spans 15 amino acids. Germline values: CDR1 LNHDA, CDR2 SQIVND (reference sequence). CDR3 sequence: CASSRSWEDAKKLFF. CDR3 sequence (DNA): TGTGCCAGTAGCCGCTCGTGGGAGGATGCGAAAAAACTGTTTTTT.

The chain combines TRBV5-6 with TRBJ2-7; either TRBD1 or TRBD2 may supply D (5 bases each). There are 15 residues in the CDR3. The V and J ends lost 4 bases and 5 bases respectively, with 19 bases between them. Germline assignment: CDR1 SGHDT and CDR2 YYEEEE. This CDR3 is CASSDLQTRDHEQYF. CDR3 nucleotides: TGTGCCAGCAGCGACCTACAGACCAGGGACCACGAGCAGTACTTC.

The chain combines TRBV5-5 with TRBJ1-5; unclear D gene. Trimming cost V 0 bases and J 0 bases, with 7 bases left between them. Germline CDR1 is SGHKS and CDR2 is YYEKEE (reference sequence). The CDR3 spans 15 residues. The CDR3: CASSLVQNSNQPQHF. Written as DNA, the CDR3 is TGTGCCAGCAGCTTGGTACAGAATAGCAATCAGCCCCAGCATTTT.

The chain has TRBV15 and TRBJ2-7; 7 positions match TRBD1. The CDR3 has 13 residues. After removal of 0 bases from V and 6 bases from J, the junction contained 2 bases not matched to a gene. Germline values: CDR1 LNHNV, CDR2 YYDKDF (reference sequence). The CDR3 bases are TGTGCCACCAGCAGAGAAACAGGGGCCGAGCAGTACTTC. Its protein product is CATSRETGAEQYF.

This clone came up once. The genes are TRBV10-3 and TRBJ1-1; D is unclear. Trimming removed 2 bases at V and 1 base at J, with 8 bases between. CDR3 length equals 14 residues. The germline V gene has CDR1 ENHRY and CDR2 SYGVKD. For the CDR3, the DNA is TGTGCCATCAGTGAGGCCTTAGAGAACACTGAAGCTTTCTTT. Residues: CAISEALENTEAFF.

CDR3 DNA sequence: TGTGCCAGCAGCTCTCGGGACGGCAACAATGAGCAGTTCTTC. Amino acid sequence: CASSSRDGNNEQFF. The gene calls are TRBV5-4 and TRBJ2-1; D is tentatively TRBD1 or TRBD2 (5 bases each). The CDR3 is made up of 14 amino acids. The germline V gene encodes CDR1 SGHNT and CDR2 YYREEE (reference sequence). Trimming left V 3 bases short and J 5 bases short, with 12 bases between.

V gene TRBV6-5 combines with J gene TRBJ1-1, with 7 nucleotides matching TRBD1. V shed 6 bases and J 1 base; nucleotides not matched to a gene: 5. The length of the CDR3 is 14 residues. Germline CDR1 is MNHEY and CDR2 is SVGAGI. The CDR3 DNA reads TGTGCCAGCAGGCCGGGACAGACGAACACTGAAGCTTTCTTT. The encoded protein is CASRPGQTNTEAFF.

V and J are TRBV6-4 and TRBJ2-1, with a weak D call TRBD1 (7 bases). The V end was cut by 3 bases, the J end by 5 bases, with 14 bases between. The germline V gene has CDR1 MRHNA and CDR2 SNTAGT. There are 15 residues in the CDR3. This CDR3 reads CASSESEGQHNEQFF. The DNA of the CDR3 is TGTGCCAGCAGTGAGTCGGAGGGACAGCACAATGAGCAGTTCTTC.

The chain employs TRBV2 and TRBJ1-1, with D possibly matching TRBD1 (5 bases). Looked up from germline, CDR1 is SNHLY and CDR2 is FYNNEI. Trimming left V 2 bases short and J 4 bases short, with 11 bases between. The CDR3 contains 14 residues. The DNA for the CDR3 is TGTGCCAGCAGTGAATGGGGGGGAAGCACTGAAGCTTTCTTT. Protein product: CASSEWGGSTEAFF.

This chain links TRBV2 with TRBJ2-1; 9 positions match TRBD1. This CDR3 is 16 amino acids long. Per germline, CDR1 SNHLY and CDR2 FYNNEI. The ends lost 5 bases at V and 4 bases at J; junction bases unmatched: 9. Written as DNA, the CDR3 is TGTGCCAGCAGTCTCGGACAGGGGAGGAAGTACAATGAGCAGTTCTTC. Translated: CASSLGQGRKYNEQFF.

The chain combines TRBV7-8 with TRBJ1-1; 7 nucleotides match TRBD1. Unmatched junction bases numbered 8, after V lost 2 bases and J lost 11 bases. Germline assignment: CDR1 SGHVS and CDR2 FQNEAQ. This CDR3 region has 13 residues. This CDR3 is CASSLTGTAGAFF. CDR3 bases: TGTGCCAGCAGCTTAACAGGGACAGCAGGGGCTTTCTTT.

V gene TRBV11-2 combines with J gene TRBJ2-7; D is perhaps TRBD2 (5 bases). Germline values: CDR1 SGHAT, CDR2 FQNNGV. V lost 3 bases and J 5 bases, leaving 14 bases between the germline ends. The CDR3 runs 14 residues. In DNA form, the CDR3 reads TGTGCCAGCAGCTTCGGCTCAAAGAGGGACGAGCAGTACTTC. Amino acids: CASSFGSKRDEQYF.

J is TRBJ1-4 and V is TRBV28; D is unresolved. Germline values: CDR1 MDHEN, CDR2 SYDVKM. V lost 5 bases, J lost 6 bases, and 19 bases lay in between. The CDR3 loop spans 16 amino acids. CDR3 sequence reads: CASSPYSRTPHEKLFF. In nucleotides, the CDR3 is TGTGCCAGCAGTCCTTATTCACGCACCCCCCATGAAAAACTGTTTTTT.

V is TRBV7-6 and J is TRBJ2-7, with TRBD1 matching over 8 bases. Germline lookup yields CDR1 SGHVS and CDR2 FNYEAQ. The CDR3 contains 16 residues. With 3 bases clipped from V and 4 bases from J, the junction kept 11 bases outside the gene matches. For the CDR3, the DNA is TGTGCCAGCAGCTTTGACGGACAGGGCGAAGGATACGAGCAGTACTTC. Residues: CASSFDGQGEGYEQYF.

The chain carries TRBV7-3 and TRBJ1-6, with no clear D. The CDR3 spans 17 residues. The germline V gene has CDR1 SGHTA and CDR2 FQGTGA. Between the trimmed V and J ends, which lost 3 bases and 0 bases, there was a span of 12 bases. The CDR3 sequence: CASSLGRSGSYNSPLHF. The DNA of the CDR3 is TGTGCCAGCAGCTTGGGCAGGAGCGGCTCCTATAATTCACCCCTCCACTTT.

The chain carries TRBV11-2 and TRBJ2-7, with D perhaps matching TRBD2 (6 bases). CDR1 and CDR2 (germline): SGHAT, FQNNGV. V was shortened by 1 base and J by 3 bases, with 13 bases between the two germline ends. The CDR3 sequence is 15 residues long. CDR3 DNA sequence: TGTGCCAGCAGCTTAGGCACTAGCCCCCTCTACGAGCAGTACTTC. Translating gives CASSLGTSPLYEQYF.

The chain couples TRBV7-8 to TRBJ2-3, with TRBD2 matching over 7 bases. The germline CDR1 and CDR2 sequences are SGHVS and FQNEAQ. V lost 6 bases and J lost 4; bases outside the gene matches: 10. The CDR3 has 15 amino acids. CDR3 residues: CASSSRDRGADTQYF. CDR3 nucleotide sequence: TGTGCCAGCAGTTCGCGGGACCGGGGGGCAGATACGCAGTATTTT.

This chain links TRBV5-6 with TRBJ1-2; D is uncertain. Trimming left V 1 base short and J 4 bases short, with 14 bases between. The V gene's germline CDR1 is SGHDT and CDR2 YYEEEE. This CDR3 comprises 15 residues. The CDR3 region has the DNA TGTGCCAGCAGCTTGTTAATTAGCGCCGTCTATGGCTACACCTTC. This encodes CASSLLISAVYGYTF. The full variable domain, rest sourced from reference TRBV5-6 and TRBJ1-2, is DAGVTQSPTHLIKTRGQQVTLRCSPKSGHDTVSWYQQALGQGPQFIFQYYEEEERQRGNFPDRFSGHQFPNYSSELNVNALLLGDSALYLCASSLLISAVYGYTFGSGTRLTVV.